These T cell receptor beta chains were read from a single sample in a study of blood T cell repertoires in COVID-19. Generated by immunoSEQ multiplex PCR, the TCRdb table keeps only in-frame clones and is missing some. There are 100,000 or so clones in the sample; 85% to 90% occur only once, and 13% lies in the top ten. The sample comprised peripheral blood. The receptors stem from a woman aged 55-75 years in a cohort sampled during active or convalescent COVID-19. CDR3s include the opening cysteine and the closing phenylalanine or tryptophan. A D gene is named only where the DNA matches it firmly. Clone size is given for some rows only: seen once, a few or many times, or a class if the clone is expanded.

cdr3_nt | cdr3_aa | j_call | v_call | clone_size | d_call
TGTGCCAGCGAGAAACAGGGGGCAGGCTACACCTTC | CASEKQGAGYTF | TRBJ1-2 | TRBV7-9 | few | TRBD1
TGTGCCAGCAGCCAAGATCAAGAGGGTGAGCAGTTCTTC | CASSQDQEGEQFF | TRBJ2-1 | TRBV14 | - | -
TGTGCCAGCAGCGTAGGGATCGAGGGGACAGGGGAAGAGACCCAGTACTTC | CASSVGIEGTGEETQYF | TRBJ2-5 | TRBV9 | - | TRBD1
TGTGCCAGCAGTCCGGGACTAGCCAACACCGGGGAGCTGTTTTTT | CASSPGLANTGELFF | TRBJ2-2 | TRBV6-1 | - | TRBD2
TGTGCCAGCAGCTTCGACAGAACAACTAATGAAAAACTGTTTTTT | CASSFDRTTNEKLFF | TRBJ1-4 | TRBV7-9 | - | -
TGTGCCAGCAGTGAGGACAGGGCGAACACTGAAGCTTTCTTT | CASSEDRANTEAFF | TRBJ1-1 | TRBV6-1 | - | TRBD1
TGTGCCAGCAGCTTAGCGGGGGTTACCCATGAGCAGTTCTTC | CASSLAGVTHEQFF | TRBJ2-1 | TRBV7-3 | - | TRBD2
TGCAGCGTTGAAGGGATGGTGGCGGGAGGCTCGAGGGAGCAGTTCTTC | CSVEGMVAGGSREQFF | TRBJ2-1 | TRBV29-1 | - | TRBD2
TGCCCCCCCCGCCGACAGGGGGTCACGGGGGAGACCCAGTACTTC | CPPRRQGVTGETQYF | TRBJ2-5 | TRBV4-1 | - | TRBD1
TGTGCCAGCAGCCAACGACAGGCGGCCTTGAACACTGAAGCTTTCTTT | CASSQRQAALNTEAFF | TRBJ1-1 | TRBV3-1/TRBV3-2 | - | -
TGTGCCTGGAGTGTGAGGGGAGGGGACAGGCTAGGTGGAACCTTC | CAWSVRGGDRLGGTF | TRBJ1-2 | TRBV30 | few | TRBD1
TGTGCTAGTGGTCTCGGTTCGGGCACTGAAGCTTTCTTT | CASGLGSGTEAFF | TRBJ1-1 | TRBV12-5 | - | -
TGTGCCAGCAGCTGGCAGGGTGGGAGCAATCAGCCCCAGCATTTT | CASSWQGGSNQPQHF | TRBJ1-5 | TRBV5-5 | - | -
TGTGCCAGCAGTCCGAGCCCGGGACAGGGGAGGGCCTATGGCTACACCTTC | CASSPSPGQGRAYGYTF | TRBJ1-2 | TRBV28 | - | TRBD1
TGTGCCAGCAGTGCTGGACAGGGTAGGAATTCACCCCTCCACTTT | CASSAGQGRNSPLHF | TRBJ1-6 | TRBV25-1 | - | TRBD1
TGTGCCAGAAGGCCCGACAGGTTGAACACTGAAGCTTTCTTT | CARRPDRLNTEAFF | TRBJ1-1 | TRBV7-5 | - | -
TGTGCCAGCAGCGTAGAGGGGTACAGCAATGAGCAGTTCTTC | CASSVEGYSNEQFF | TRBJ2-1 | TRBV9 | - | -
TGTGCCAGCAGCCAAGATAGGAGCGTCGATACGCAGTATTTT | CASSQDRSVDTQYF | TRBJ2-3 | TRBV4-2 | - | -
TGTGCCAGCAGCTTTGGACTCTACGAGCAGTACTTC | CASSFGLYEQYF | TRBJ2-7 | TRBV5-4 | - | -
TGCGCCAGCAGCGAGACAGGGGGCCGTTTTTATTCCGAGCAGTACTTC | CASSETGGRFYSEQYF | TRBJ2-7 | TRBV5-1 | - | TRBD1
TGTGCCAGCATCACAAGGAGGGGCCCTCAGACTGAAGCTTTCTTT | CASITRRGPQTEAFF | TRBJ1-1 | TRBV7-8 | few | -
TGTGCCAGCAGCAAGACAGGGGGAAGGACTGAAGCTTTCTTT | CASSKTGGRTEAFF | TRBJ1-1 | TRBV7-3 | - | TRBD1
TGTGCCAGCAGCCCCCCAGGGCTAGGGGGCTACACCTTC | CASSPPGLGGYTF | TRBJ1-2 | TRBV9 | - | -
TGCGCCAGCAGCCCCGGACAGGGCCGGGGCGATACGCAGTATTTT | CASSPGQGRGDTQYF | TRBJ2-3 | TRBV5-1 | - | TRBD1
TGCGCCAGCAGCTTCGGAACGGGGACCAAAAACATTCAGTACTTC | CASSFGTGTKNIQYF | TRBJ2-4 | TRBV5-1 | - | -
TGTGCCAGCAGCGTACTAGGGGGGGCCCGGGGCTACACCTTC | CASSVLGGARGYTF | TRBJ1-2 | TRBV9 | - | -